The rows below give T cell receptor beta chains drawn from one sample of a study of blood T cell repertoires in COVID-19. TCRdb's copy holds only in-frame clones and misses some; the assay was immunoSEQ multiplex PCR. The top ten hold over 8.5% of the sample, which has some 110,000 clones, about four fifths seen once. Specimen: peripheral blood. The receptor source for this set is a woman in her seventies with acute or convalescent COVID-19. The CDR3 runs from the conserved cysteine through the conserved F or W. A D gene is named only where the DNA matches it firmly. Only some rows state a clone size, as once, few, many or a class for expanded clones.

TRBJ1-1	TRBV5-1	TRBD1	15	once	CASSPLQGADTEAFF	TGCGCCAGCAGCCCGCTACAGGGGGCAGACACTGAAGCTTTCTTT
TRBJ2-1	TRBV15	TRBD2	20	NA	CATSRGPGLAGGRSLDEQFF	TGTGCCACCAGCAGAGGACCGGGACTAGCGGGAGGGCGTTCTCTAGATGAGCAGTTCTTC
TRBJ1-1	TRBV3-1/TRBV3-2	NA	13	NA	CASSQVVGTEAFF	TGTGCCAGCAGCCAAGTGGTCGGCACTGAAGCTTTCTTT
TRBJ2-5	TRBV3-1/TRBV3-2	TRBD1	13	NA	CASRSRQGETQYF	TGTGCCAGCAGATCTAGACAGGGGGAGACCCAGTACTTC
TRBJ2-3	TRBV3-1/TRBV3-2	TRBD2	15	NA	CASSQRGVRADTQYF	TGTGCCAGCAGCCAACGGGGGGTACGAGCAGATACGCAGTATTTT
TRBJ2-3	TRBV10-1	TRBD1	15	NA	CASSGDRGVTDTQYF	TGCGCCAGCAGTGGGGACAGGGGAGTCACAGATACGCAGTATTTT
TRBJ1-5	TRBV5-6	TRBD1	15	NA	CASSLGQGEGQPQHF	TGTGCCAGCAGCTTAGGACAGGGAGAAGGTCAGCCCCAGCATTTT
TRBJ2-1	TRBV19	TRBD2	14	NA	CASSIAGVRNEQFF	TGTGCCAGTAGTATCGCGGGGGTTCGCAATGAGCAGTTCTTC
TRBJ2-2	TRBV21-1	NA	15	few	CASSTRQENTGELFF	TGTGCCAGCAGCACCAGACAGGAAAACACCGGGGAGCTGTTTTTT
TRBJ1-2	TRBV9	TRBD1	16	NA	CASSVSPTDRGDGYTF	TGTGCCAGCAGCGTATCCCCCACGGACAGGGGTGATGGCTACACCTTC
TRBJ2-3	TRBV5-1	TRBD2	16	NA	CASSLGLAGAGDTQYF	TGCGCCAGCAGCTTGGGCTTAGCGGGAGCAGGGGATACGCAGTATTTT
TRBJ2-3	TRBV25-1	TRBD1	16	NA	CASSPLGTGELDTQYF	TGTGCCAGCAGCCCCCTCGGGACAGGGGAGTTAGATACGCAGTATTTT
TRBJ1-1	TRBV6-1	TRBD1	12	NA	CASSEQRGLSFF	TGTGCCAGCAGTGAACAAAGGGGGCTATCTTTCTTT
TRBJ1-5	TRBV10-3	NA	15	NA	CAISEGHESNQPQHF	TGTGCCATCAGTGAGGGGCACGAATCAAATCAGCCCCAGCATTTT
TRBJ2-7	TRBV5-1	NA	13	NA	CASSLAASYEQYF	TGCGCCAGCAGCTTAGCGGCCTCCTACGAGCAGTACTTC
TRBJ1-1	TRBV6-2/TRBV6-3	NA	14	NA	CASSFQGSRTEAFF	TGTGCCAGCAGTTTCCAGGGGAGTAGGACTGAAGCTTTCTTT
TRBJ2-5	TRBV7-2	TRBD2	17	NA	CASSLAPRTSGRETQYF	TGTGCCAGCAGCTTAGCACCACGGACTAGCGGGAGGGAGACCCAGTACTTC
TRBJ2-7	TRBV19	NA	13	NA	CASSRGQGNEQYF	TGTGCCAGTAGTAGAGGCCAGGGGAACGAGCAGTACTTC
TRBJ1-2	TRBV19	TRBD1	14	NA	CASRTTGETYGYTF	TGTGCCAGTAGAACTACAGGGGAGACCTATGGCTACACCTTC
TRBJ2-1	TRBV5-1	TRBD2	15	NA	CASSPTSGTYNEQFF	TGCGCCAGCAGCCCCACTAGCGGCACCTACAATGAGCAGTTCTTC
TRBJ1-2	TRBV11-2	NA	14	NA	CASSLAGGTYGYTF	TGTGCCAGCAGCTTAGCCGGAGGGACCTATGGCTACACCTTC
TRBJ1-5	TRBV5-6	NA	15	NA	CASSLAPGSNQPQHF	TGTGCCAGCAGCTTGGCCCCCGGGAGCAATCAGCCCCAGCATTTT
TRBJ1-6	TRBV7-2	NA	15	NA	CASSTDSSYNSPLHF	TGTGCCAGCAGCACCGACAGCTCCTATAATTCACCCCTCCACTTT
TRBJ2-7	TRBV5-4	NA	15	NA	CASSLAGLLSYEQYF	TGTGCCAGCAGCTTGGCTGGACTCCTATCCTACGAGCAGTACTTC
TRBJ2-7	TRBV4-3	TRBD1	15	once	CASSQDDRVLYEQYF	TGCGCCAGCAGCCAAGACGACAGGGTCCTCTACGAGCAGTACTTC
TRBJ2-7	TRBV7-6	TRBD2	15	NA	CASSRTSGDSYEQYF	TGTGCCAGCAGCCGGACTAGCGGGGACTCCTACGAGCAGTACTTC
TRBJ1-2	TRBV18	NA	13	NA	CASSPQRGEGYTF	TGTGCCAGCTCACCACAGCGGGGTGAGGGCTACACCTTC
TRBJ2-2	TRBV6-5	TRBD2	16	NA	CASSYSSGRAGGELFF	TGTGCCAGCAGTTACTCCAGCGGGAGGGCTGGCGGGGAGCTGTTTTTT
TRBJ2-1	TRBV9	NA	15	NA	CASSVAAGAYNEQFF	TGTGCCAGCAGCGTAGCGGCGGGGGCTTACAATGAGCAGTTCTTC
TRBJ2-7	TRBV5-1	NA	13	NA	CASSLLRNNEQYF	TGCGCCAGCAGCTTGTTAAGAAACAACGAGCAGTACTTC
TRBJ2-3	TRBV28	TRBD1	15	once	CASRSGGQGIDTQYF	TGTGCCAGCAGGTCAGGGGGACAGGGTATAGATACGCAGTATTTT
TRBJ1-2	TRBV4-2	NA	13	NA	CASSPRDNYGYTF	TGTGCCAGCAGTCCCAGGGATAACTATGGCTACACCTTC
TRBJ1-5	TRBV7-9	TRBD1	13	NA	CASSLSGGQPQHF	TGTGCCAGCAGCTTGTCAGGGGGTCAGCCCCAGCATTTT
TRBJ1-2	TRBV5-4	TRBD1	16	NA	CASSPGQGGLGYGYTF	TGTGCCAGCAGCCCAGGACAGGGCGGCCTCGGCTATGGCTACACCTTC
TRBJ2-2	TRBV15	TRBD1	16	NA	CATSRDRTGDTGELFF	TGTGCCACCAGCAGAGATCGGACAGGGGACACCGGGGAGCTGTTTTTT
TRBJ1-3	TRBV30	NA	13	NA	CAWTTKPGNTIYF	TGTGCCTGGACGACAAAACCTGGAAACACCATATATTTT
TRBJ1-2	TRBV5-8	TRBD1	16	NA	CASSLRTGGNSYGYTF	TGTGCCAGCAGCTTGAGGACAGGGGGAAATAGCTATGGCTACACCTTC
TRBJ2-5	TRBV5-6	NA	16	NA	CASSLVPPGGQETQYF	TGTGCCAGCAGCTTGGTTCCCCCCGGGGGCCAAGAGACCCAGTACTTC
TRBJ2-6	TRBV27	NA	18	NA	CASSPAAGALSGANVLTF	TGTGCCAGCAGTCCGGCCGCGGGGGCCCTCTCTGGGGCCAACGTCCTGACTTTC
TRBJ2-3	TRBV28	TRBD2	15	few	CASSSSGASTDTQYF	TGTGCCAGCAGCTCTAGCGGGGCCAGCACAGATACGCAGTATTTT
TRBJ1-4	TRBV28	TRBD1	18	NA	CASRPHPTGTRVNEKLFF	TGTGCCTCCAGACCCCACCCGACAGGGACGCGAGTTAATGAAAAACTGTTTTTT
TRBJ2-1	TRBV7-2	TRBD2	15	NA	CASSSLAGGYNEQFF	TGTGCCAGCAGCTCTCTAGCGGGGGGTTACAATGAGCAGTTCTTC
TRBJ2-2	TRBV7-9	NA	15	NA	CASSLPGANTGELFF	TGTGCCAGCAGCTTACCAGGGGCTAACACCGGGGAGCTGTTTTTT
TRBJ1-4	TRBV9	TRBD1	15	NA	CASSAETGVDEKLFF	TGTGCCAGCAGCGCGGAGACAGGGGTAGATGAAAAACTGTTTTTT
TRBJ2-1	TRBV19	TRBD2	15	NA	CASSFTSGRGDEQFF	TGTGCCAGTAGTTTTACTAGCGGGAGAGGCGATGAGCAGTTCTTC
TRBJ1-2	TRBV7-2	NA	15	NA	CASSLPAPGDYGYTF	TGTGCCAGCAGCTTACCAGCCCCGGGTGACTATGGCTACACCTTC
TRBJ2-2	TRBV28	NA	14	NA	CASSFGLNTGELFF	TGTGCCAGCAGTTTTGGGCTAAACACCGGGGAGCTGTTTTTT
TRBJ1-2	TRBV19	NA	14	NA	CASSIGPLSDGYTF	TGTGCCAGTAGTATAGGGCCCCTTTCAGATGGCTACACCTTC
TRBJ2-7	TRBV19	TRBD2	16	NA	CASSIRGGQGVYEQYF	TGTGCCAGTAGTATACGCGGGGGGCAGGGAGTCTACGAGCAGTACTTC
TRBJ2-1	TRBV7-9	TRBD2	16	NA	CASSSITSGAYNEQFF	TGTGCCAGCAGCTCCATAACTAGCGGGGCATACAATGAGCAGTTCTTC
TRBJ1-6	TRBV10-3	TRBD1	16	NA	CAISESGDRSNSPLHF	TGTGCCATCAGTGAGTCAGGGGACAGATCTAATTCACCCCTCCACTTT
TRBJ1-5	TRBV5-4	NA	15	NA	CASTGEGGRNQPQHF	TGTGCCAGCACCGGGGAGGGGGGACGCAATCAGCCCCAGCATTTT
TRBJ1-2	TRBV5-4	TRBD1	16	few	CASSLDPGQAVYGYTF	TGTGCCAGCAGCTTGGATCCGGGACAGGCAGTCTATGGCTACACCTTC
TRBJ2-7	TRBV2	NA	14	once	CASSAGLGSYEQYF	TGTGCCAGCAGCGCCGGACTGGGGTCTTACGAGCAGTACTTC
TRBJ2-5	TRBV27	TRBD1	13	NA	CASSFTGGKTQYF	TGTGCCAGCAGCTTTACAGGGGGCAAGACCCAGTACTTC
TRBJ2-7	TRBV4-1	TRBD2	15	NA	CASSSRTSGRKEQYF	TGCGCCAGCAGCTCACGGACTAGCGGGAGGAAAGAGCAGTACTTC